These 32 T cell receptor beta chains were all obtained from the same sample, sequenced in a study of Ad26.COV2.S vaccination and SARS-CoV-2 variants. Repertoires were generated with immunoSEQ multiplex PCR, while TCRdb's copy carries only in-frame clones and drops some. The table records 450,000 to 550,000 clones, roughly nine tenths of them present only once. Treatment meaning: over 15 received Ad26.COV2.S at low or high dose, single or two shots; a few received placebo; per-sample allocation not given. On day 63 after the first injection, vaccine and placebo recipients gave samples. The sequencing used peripheral blood, collected in a trial of Ad26.COV2.S vaccine versus placebo. The receptor source for this set is a person aged 18 to 59 who received the Ad26.COV2.S COVID-19 vaccine or a placebo.

The chain employs TRBV7-2 and TRBJ1-4; 8 positions match TRBD1. The CDR3 loop spans 15 amino acids. The ends lost 5 bases at V and 4 bases at J; junction bases unmatched: 6. From germline, CDR1 is SGHTA and CDR2 FQGNSA. The CDR3 loop is CASSTGQGGNEKLFF. In DNA form, the CDR3 reads TGTGCCAGCAGCACCGGACAGGGCGGTAATGAAAAACTGTTTTTT. The full variable domain, completed using reference TRBV7-2 and TRBJ1-4, is GAGVSQSPSNKVTEKGKDVELRCDPISGHTALYWYRQSLGQGLEFLIYFQGNSAPDKSGLPSDRFSAERTGGSVSTLTIQRTQQEDSAVYLCASSTGQGGNEKLFFGSGTQLSVL.

This sequence joins TRBV5-1 and TRBJ2-3, with TRBD2 matching 10 bases. The CDR3 sequence is 16 residues long. Per the germline V gene, CDR1 is SGHRS and CDR2 is YFSETQ. Trimming took 4 bases from V and 1 from J; bases not matched to a gene: 6. The DNA for the CDR3 is TGCGCCAGCAGCGATCGAGGACTAGCGGGCACAGATACGCAGTATTTT. Its protein product is CASSDRGLAGTDTQYF. The full variable domain, completed using reference TRBV5-1 and TRBJ2-3, is KAGVTQTPRYLIKTRGQQVTLSCSPISGHRSVSWYQQTPGQGLQFLFEYFSETQRNKGNFPGRFSGRQFSNSRSEMNVSTLELGDSALYLCASSDRGLAGTDTQYFGPGTRLTVL.

This rearrangement joins TRBV5-1 to TRBJ2-1; the match to TRBD2 covers 7 bases. Germline CDR1 and CDR2: SGHRS and YFSETQ. CDR3 length: 18 residues. V dropped 4 bases and J dropped 0; count of bases not matched to a gene: 13. CDR3 sequence (DNA): TGCGCCAGCAGCCCTAAGACTAGCAACCCTACCTCCTACAATGAGCAGTTCTTC. The encoded protein is CASSPKTSNPTSYNEQFF.

The J gene is TRBJ1-5, the V gene TRBV24-1; D is unclear. The CDR3 totals 14 residues. The germline V gene encodes CDR1 KGHDR and CDR2 SFDVKD. With 6 bases removed from V and 7 bases from J, the gap between germline ends came to 15 bases. The CDR3 DNA follows: TGTGCCACCAGTTCGGGCCTAAGACGGCAGCCCCAGCATTTT. It is translated as CATSSGLRRQPQHF.

This clone has a single count. CDR3 sequence (DNA): TGCAGCGTGGGGGAGGGAAACACCATATATTTT. Amino acids: CSVGEGNTIYF. This chain joins TRBV29-1 and TRBJ1-3; maybe TRBD1 (5 bases). The CDR3 has 11 amino acids. V was shortened by 6 bases and J by 4 bases, with 7 bases between the two germline ends. The germline V gene encodes CDR1 SQVTM and CDR2 ANQGSEA.

This clone was picked up a small number of times. The chain uses TRBV15 and TRBJ1-6; 7 bases agree with TRBD1. CDR1 LNHNV and CDR2 YYDKDF come from the germline V gene (reference sequence). Losses at the gene ends were 2 bases for V and 8 bases for J; bases not matched to a gene: 12. The CDR3 covers 17 residues. DNA of the CDR3: TGTGCCACCAGCAGAAAAAACAACCGGGACAGCCATTCACCCCTCCACTTT. Translation gives CATSRKNNRDSHSPLHF.

CDR3 coding DNA: TGCGCCAGCAGCTTGGGACAGATCTACGAGCAGTACTTC. Translating it yields CASSLGQIYEQYF. The rearrangement joins TRBV5-1 to TRBJ2-7, with D possibly matching TRBD1 (5 bases). The CDR3 runs to 13 residues. From germline, CDR1 is SGHRS and CDR2 YFSETQ. V was shortened by 0 bases and J by 3 bases, with 7 bases between the two germline ends. The whole variable domain, filled in from reference TRBV5-1 and TRBJ2-7, reads KAGVTQTPRYLIKTRGQQVTLSCSPISGHRSVSWYQQTPGQGLQFLFEYFSETQRNKGNFPGRFSGRQFSNSRSEMNVSTLELGDSALYLCASSLGQIYEQYFGPGTRLTVT.

CDR3 region: CASSIGFVYGYTF. The CDR3, as DNA: TGTGCCAGTAGTATTGGGTTCGTCTATGGCTACACCTTC. The chain links TRBV19 to TRBJ1-2; no clear D gene. The CDR3 spans 13 residues. The V and J ends lost 3 bases and 4 bases respectively, with 9 bases between them. The germline CDR1 and CDR2 sequences are LNHDA and SQIVND (reference sequence).

CDR3 region: CASSSASTDTQYF. The CDR3 DNA is TGTGCCAGCAGCTCCGCTAGCACAGATACGCAGTATTTT. The rearrangement joins TRBV7-3 to TRBJ2-3; D call uncertain. The length of the CDR3 is 13 residues. Between the trimmed V and J ends, which lost 4 bases and 0 bases, there was a span of 5 bases. Germline V CDR1 and CDR2: SGHTA, FQGTGA.

The chain is built from TRBV5-1 and TRBJ2-6, with a weak D call TRBD1 (5 bases). V lost 4 bases and J 3 bases, leaving 8 bases between the germline ends. The length of the CDR3 is 14 residues. Germline lookup yields CDR1 SGHRS and CDR2 YFSETQ. The CDR3 region has the DNA TGCGCCAGCAGCGCACAGGATGGGGCCAACGTCCTGACTTTC. It specifies CASSAQDGANVLTF.

This sequence joins TRBV20-1 and TRBJ2-3; 8 nucleotides line up with TRBD2. The J segment lost 6 bases and the V segment lost 3 bases, leaving 11 bases of the junction unmatched. Germline CDR1 reads DFQATT; CDR2 reads SNEGSKA (reference sequence). The CDR3 runs to 15 residues. The CDR3 bases are TGCAGTGCTAGTCCCGCTAGTTCGGGGGGGGATACGCAGTATTTT. Protein product: CSASPASSGGDTQYF.

The chain couples TRBV30 to TRBJ2-7; D remains unclear. The length of the CDR3 is 15 residues. V was shortened by 0 bases and J by 2 bases, with 14 bases between the two germline ends. Germline assignment: CDR1 GTSNPN and CDR2 SVGIG (reference sequence). The chain's CDR3 is CAWSVWAGAPYEQYF. CDR3 bases: TGTGCCTGGAGTGTATGGGCAGGAGCCCCCTACGAGCAGTACTTC.

The V and J genes are TRBV18 and TRBJ2-7, with TRBD2 matching over 9 bases. This CDR3 has 18 amino acids. CDR1 and CDR2 (germline): KGHSH, LQKENI. With 0 bases clipped from V and 4 bases from J, the junction kept 13 bases outside the gene matches. The CDR3 spells CASSPPGRGGTSFYEQYV. The CDR3 nucleotides are TGTGCCAGCTCACCACCGGGGCGCGGGGGGACTAGCTTTTACGAGCAGTACGTC.

The chain has TRBV15 and TRBJ2-7; a weak D match, TRBD2 (6 bases). This CDR3 contains 12 residues. CDR1 is LNHNV and CDR2 is YYDKDF in the germline V gene (reference sequence). V was shortened by 5 bases and J by 6 bases, with 11 bases between the two germline ends. The CDR3 DNA follows: TGTGCCACCAGCCACTCCGGGGGCGAGCAGTACGTC. It encodes CATSHSGGEQYV.

The genes are TRBV19 and TRBJ2-6; D gene uncertain. V lost 5 bases and J 4 bases, leaving 3 bases between the germline ends. Germline lookup yields CDR1 LNHDA and CDR2 SQIVND (reference sequence). CDR3 length: 12 residues. The CDR3 DNA sequence: TGTGCCAGTAGTCCCGGGGCCAACGTCCTGACTTTC. Translation: CASSPGANVLTF.

The V gene is TRBV5-1, the J gene TRBJ2-2; 10 bases are shared with TRBD1. V was clipped by 0 bases and J by 1 base; unmatched bases: 3. The V gene's germline CDR1 is SGHRS and CDR2 YFSETQ. The CDR3 length is 17 residues. This CDR3 is CASSLGQGARNTGELFF. The CDR3 DNA reads as TGCGCCAGCAGCTTGGGACAGGGGGCGAGGAACACCGGGGAGCTGTTTTTT.

The J gene is TRBJ1-6, the V gene TRBV18; D unclear. Germline V lookup: CDR1 KGHSH, CDR2 LQKENI. The V gene lost 2 bases and the J gene lost 0 bases, with 11 bases spanning the gap. There are 17 residues in the CDR3. The CDR3 reads CASSPVSPSSYNSPLHF. The CDR3 nucleotides read TGTGCCAGCTCACCAGTGTCCCCGAGCTCCTATAATTCACCCCTCCACTTT.

The chain is built from TRBV7-9 and TRBJ2-5; the D gene is possibly TRBD2 (6 bases). CDR1 is SEHNR, CDR2 FQNEAQ, per germline (reference sequence). The V end lost 3 bases, the J end lost 5 bases, and 19 bases lay between the germline ends. The CDR3 spans 16 residues. In nucleotides, the CDR3 is TGTGCCAGCAGCTTGGGAGGTCGGGGCAGTCGGGAGACCCAGTACTTC. This sequence encodes CASSLGGRGSRETQYF.

J is TRBJ2-1 and V is TRBV29-1, with 8 bases aligning to TRBD2. The CDR3 spans 15 residues. The V gene end was trimmed by 4 bases and the J gene end by 8 bases; junction bases not matched to a gene: 13. CDR1 is SQVTM and CDR2 is ANQGSEA in the germline V gene. CDR3 amino acids: CSVGDSGTIRDEQFF. CDR3 DNA: TGCAGCGTTGGGGATAGCGGGACTATTAGGGATGAGCAGTTCTTC.

Regarding this clone: The sample contains more than one DNA sequence encoding this CDR3. V and J are TRBV19 and TRBJ1-1; D gene unclear. This CDR3 comprises 13 residues. Trimming pared 3 bases from V and 1 base from J, leaving 6 bases between. Germline loops: CDR1 LNHDA, CDR2 SQIVND (reference sequence). The CDR3 region has the DNA TGTGCCAGTAGTATCCCGGGGAACACTGAAGCTTTCTTT. Translation gives CASSIPGNTEAFF.

The V and J genes are TRBV18 and TRBJ1-5, with no clear D. There are 13 residues in the CDR3. V was cut by 2 bases and J by 7 bases, with 9 bases left in between. Germline CDR1 KGHSH, CDR2 LQKENI. CDR3 DNA: TGTGCCAGCTCACCAGGGGAGGGCCAGCCCCAGCATTTT. Translation gives CASSPGEGQPQHF.

The gene calls are TRBV7-8 and TRBJ2-7, with D tentatively TRBD1 (6 bases). The germline V gene has CDR1 SGHVS and CDR2 FQNEAQ. This CDR3 comprises 13 residues. Trimming stripped 5 bases from V and 9 bases from J, with 17 bases between. CDR3 DNA sequence: TGTGCCAGCAGCCTAGACGGGCAGGGGTGGCAGTACGTC. It translates to CASSLDGQGWQYV.

The gene calls are TRBV29-1 and TRBJ1-6, with D tentatively TRBD1 (6 bases). Per germline, CDR1 SQVTM and CDR2 ANQGSEA. The CDR3 sequence is 14 residues long. V lost 6 bases and J lost 5, with 14 bases in between. Here the CDR3 DNA reads TGCAGCGTACTGACAGGACCTCATAATTCACCCCTCCACTTT. Its protein product is CSVLTGPHNSPLHF.

CDR3 in DNA: TGTGCCAGTTTCAGCTATTTCGGAGAGACCCAGTACTTC. Translation gives CASFSYFGETQYF. This rearrangement joins TRBV27 to TRBJ2-5; D call uncertain. The V end was cut by 9 bases, the J end by 4 bases, with 15 bases between. Germline V gives CDR1 MNHEY, CDR2 SMNVEV (reference sequence). This CDR3 contains 13 residues.

A single count supports this clone. V and J are TRBV19 and TRBJ1-3; tentative D call: TRBD1 (5 bases). V was trimmed by 5 bases and J by 0 bases, leaving 11 bases between them. CDR1 and CDR2 (germline): LNHDA, SQIVND (reference sequence). The CDR3 loop spans 15 amino acids. In DNA form, the CDR3 reads TGTGCCAGTAGTCGCGACAGATACTCTGGAAACACCATATATTTT. Its translation: CASSRDRYSGNTIYF.

In its sample, this clone was seen once. J is TRBJ2-1 and V is TRBV3-1 (or the pseudogene TRBV3-2); D gene unclear. CDR1 is LGHDT and CDR2 is YNNKEL in the germline V gene (reference sequence). Between the trimmed V and J ends, which lost 4 bases and 6 bases, there was a span of 10 bases. This CDR3 is 13 amino acids long. The CDR3 nucleotides are TGTGCCAGCAGCCGGTCGGGCGGCAATGAGCAGTTCTTC. It specifies CASSRSGGNEQFF.

The chain has TRBV19 and TRBJ1-5; D is uncertain. The ends were cut back, 7 bases at V and 6 bases at J, with 13 bases in the middle. Germline V gives CDR1 LNHDA, CDR2 SQIVND (reference sequence). The CDR3 consists of 13 residues. The CDR3 region is CASMASTAQPQHF. Written as DNA, the CDR3 is TGTGCCAGTATGGCGTCAACCGCTCAGCCCCAGCATTTT.

V usage is TRBV5-6 and J usage is TRBJ1-1, with D possibly TRBD1 on 6 matching bases. Trimming removed 0 bases at V and 11 bases at J, with 14 bases between. Germline CDR1 and CDR2: SGHDT and YYEEEE. The CDR3 consists of 13 residues. CDR3 bases: TGTGCCAGCAGCTTGGGCATGGGGGCGAGGGCTTTCTTT. Translated: CASSLGMGARAFF.

The chain is built from TRBV9 and TRBJ1-1; D is possibly TRBD1 (5 bases). The germline CDR1 and CDR2 sequences are SGDLS and YYNGEE. The CDR3 has 15 amino acids. V was cut by 0 bases and J by 5 bases, with 14 bases left in between. CDR3 in DNA: TGTGCCAGCAGCGTAGTTGAGTGGGGGGTTACTGAAGCTTTCTTT. It specifies CASSVVEWGVTEAFF. The whole variable domain, filled in from reference TRBV9 and TRBJ1-1, reads DSGVTQTPKHLITATGQRVTLRCSPRSGDLSVYWYQQSLDQGLQFLIQYYNGEERAKGNILERFSAQQFPDLHSELNLSSLELGDSALYFCASSVVEWGVTEAFFGQGTRLTVV.

The rearrangement uses TRBV23-1 and TRBJ2-7, with D unresolved. TRBV23-1 is an ORF; its function is uncertain. This CDR3 is 15 amino acids long. V was clipped by 1 base and J by 6 bases, with 16 bases between them. Here the CDR3 reads CASSQFGVGLVEQYV. DNA for the CDR3: TGCGCCAGCAGTCAATTCGGCGTAGGGCTCGTCGAGCAGTACGTC.

The V gene is TRBV7-9, the J gene TRBJ1-4; D unresolved. The germline V and J ends were trimmed by 5 bases and 2 bases, with 9 bases remaining between them. Germline V lookup: CDR1 SEHNR, CDR2 FQNEAQ (reference sequence). This CDR3 region has 14 residues. The CDR3 reads CASSRERTNEKLFF. The CDR3 DNA reads as TGTGCCAGCAGCCGGGAACGGACTAATGAAAAACTGTTTTTT.

V gene TRBV7-2 combines with J gene TRBJ2-3, with TRBD2 matching 15 bases. The CDR3 has 17 amino acids. Per the germline V gene, CDR1 is SGHTA and CDR2 is FQGNSA. J gave up 5 bases and V 4 bases, and 7 bases lay outside the gene matches. DNA for the CDR3: TGTGCCAGCAGCTCCTGGACTAGCGGGAGGGGAGGAGATACGCAGTATTTT. As protein: CASSSWTSGRGGDTQYF.